This T cell receptor (beta chain) comes out of a study of blood T cell repertoires in COVID-19. Participant ages covered about 18 to 100 years across about 25 US areas. Clinical history as reported by participants underpinned cohort assignment. Among Cohort 3 donors, those recovered had two negative PCRs, clearance, or symptom resolution. V was shortened by 5 bases and J by 4 bases, with 18 bases between the two germline ends. This CDR3 has 17 residues. The germline gives CDR1 SGHTA, CDR2 FQGNSA. Here immunoSEQ multiplex PCR was the method, and the copy in TCRdb shows in-frame clones only, minus some. The data show about 200,000 clones, about nine tenths seen once.

The chain joins TRBV7-2 to TRBJ1-6, with a weak D call TRBD1 (6 bases). The receptor was derived from a man under 40 who had recovered from COVID-19. Sequencing was carried out using PBMCs or T cells enriched from blood (not recorded which). The CDR3 DNA reads TGTGCCAGCAGCCCACGACAGGATTGGGGATATAATTCACCCCTCCACTTT. Translating gives CASSPRQDWGYNSPLHF.